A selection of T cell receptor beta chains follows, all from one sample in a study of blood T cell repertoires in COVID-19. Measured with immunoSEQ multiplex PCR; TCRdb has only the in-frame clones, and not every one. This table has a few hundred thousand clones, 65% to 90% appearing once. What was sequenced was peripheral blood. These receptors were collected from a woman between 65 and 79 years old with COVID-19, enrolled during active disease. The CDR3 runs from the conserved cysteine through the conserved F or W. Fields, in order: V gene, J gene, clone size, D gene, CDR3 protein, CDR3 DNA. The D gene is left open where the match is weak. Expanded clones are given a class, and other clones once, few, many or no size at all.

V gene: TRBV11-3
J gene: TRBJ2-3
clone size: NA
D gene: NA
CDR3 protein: CASSLDRVTDTQYF
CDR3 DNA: TGTGCCAGCAGCTTAGACCGGGTTACAGATACGCAGTATTTT

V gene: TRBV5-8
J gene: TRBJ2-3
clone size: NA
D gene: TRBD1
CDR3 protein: CASRQGFTDTQYF
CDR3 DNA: TGTGCCAGTAGACAGGGATTCACAGATACGCAGTATTTT

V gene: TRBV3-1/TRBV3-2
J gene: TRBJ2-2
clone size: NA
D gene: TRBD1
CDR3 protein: CATGYHGTGMRGELFF
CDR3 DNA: TGTGCCACCGGTTACCACGGGACAGGGATGAGGGGGGAGCTGTTTTTT

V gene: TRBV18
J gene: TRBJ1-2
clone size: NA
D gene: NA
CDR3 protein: CASSPEIQPGAYGYTF
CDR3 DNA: TGTGCCAGCTCACCTGAGATTCAGCCAGGTGCCTATGGCTACACCTTC

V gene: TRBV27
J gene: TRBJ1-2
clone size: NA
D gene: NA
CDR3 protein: CASSTTRSLYGYTF
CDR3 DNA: TGTGCCAGCAGTACCACCAGGTCCCTCTATGGCTACACCTTC

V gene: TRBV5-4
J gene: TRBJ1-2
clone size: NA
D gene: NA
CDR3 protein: CASSLDSYGYTF
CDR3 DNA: TGTGCCAGCAGCTTAGATAGCTATGGCTACACCTTC

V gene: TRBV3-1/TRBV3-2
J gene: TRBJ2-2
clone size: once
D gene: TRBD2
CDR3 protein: CASSRGASGGATGELFF
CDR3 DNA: TGTGCCAGCAGCCGCGGGGCTAGCGGGGGGGCCACCGGGGAGCTGTTTTTT

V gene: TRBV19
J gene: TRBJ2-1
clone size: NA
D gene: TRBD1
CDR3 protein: CASSISQGDNEQFF
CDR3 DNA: TGTGCCAGTAGTATTTCCCAGGGGGACAATGAGCAGTTCTTC

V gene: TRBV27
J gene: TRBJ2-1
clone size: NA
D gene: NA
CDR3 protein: CASSLYSVNNEQFF
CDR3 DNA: TGTGCCAGCAGTTTATATAGCGTAAACAATGAGCAGTTCTTC

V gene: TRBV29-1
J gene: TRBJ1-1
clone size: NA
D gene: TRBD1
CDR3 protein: CSVHDRGTEAFF
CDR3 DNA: TGCAGCGTCCACGACAGGGGAACTGAAGCTTTCTTT

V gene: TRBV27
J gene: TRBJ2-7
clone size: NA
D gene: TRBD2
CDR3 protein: CASSSYRLAGAYEQYF
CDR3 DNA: TGTGCCAGCAGTTCCTACAGACTAGCGGGGGCCTACGAGCAGTACTTC

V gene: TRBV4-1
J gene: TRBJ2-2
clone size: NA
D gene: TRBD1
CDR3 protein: CASSQDSRTGAPAGELFF
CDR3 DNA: TGCGCCAGCAGCCAAGATTCCCGGACAGGGGCTCCGGCCGGGGAGCTGTTTTTT

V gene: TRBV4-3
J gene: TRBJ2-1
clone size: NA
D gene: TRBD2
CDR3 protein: CASSHIAYRDWSREGNEQFF
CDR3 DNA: TGCGCCAGCAGCCACATAGCTTACCGGGACTGGTCGCGGGAGGGGAATGAGCAGTTCTTC

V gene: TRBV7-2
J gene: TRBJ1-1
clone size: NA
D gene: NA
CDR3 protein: CASSQSRVRNTEAFF
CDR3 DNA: TGTGCCAGCAGCCAAAGCCGGGTAAGGAACACTGAAGCTTTCTTT

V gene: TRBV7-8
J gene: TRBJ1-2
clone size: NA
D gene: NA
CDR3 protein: CASSLALGHLNYGYTF
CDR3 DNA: TGTGCCAGCAGCTTAGCGCTTGGGCATCTTAACTATGGCTACACCTTC

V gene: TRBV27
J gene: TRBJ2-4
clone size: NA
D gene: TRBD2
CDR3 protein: CASSALIAGGKNIQYF
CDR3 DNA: TGTGCCAGCAGTGCCCTCATAGCGGGGGGGAAAAACATTCAGTACTTC

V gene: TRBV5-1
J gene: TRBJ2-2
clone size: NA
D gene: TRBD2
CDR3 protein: CASSLGTSGTPVRELFF
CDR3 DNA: TGCGCCAGCAGCTTGGGGACTAGCGGGACCCCAGTCAGGGAGCTGTTTTTT

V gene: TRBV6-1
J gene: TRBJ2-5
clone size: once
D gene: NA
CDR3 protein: CASSDRGLTQETQYF
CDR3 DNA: TGTGCCAGCAGTGATAGGGGACTGACACAAGAGACCCAGTACTTC

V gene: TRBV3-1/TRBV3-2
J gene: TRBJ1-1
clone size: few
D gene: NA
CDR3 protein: CASSQVADTEAFF
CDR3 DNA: TGTGCCAGCAGCCAAGTGGCAGACACTGAAGCTTTCTTT

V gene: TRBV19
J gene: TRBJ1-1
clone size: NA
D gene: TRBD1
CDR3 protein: CASSPDRGITTEAFF
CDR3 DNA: TGTGCCAGTAGTCCTGACAGGGGTATAACTACTGAAGCTTTCTTT

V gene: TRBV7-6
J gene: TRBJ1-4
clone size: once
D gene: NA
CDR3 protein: CASSLGVGADEKLFF
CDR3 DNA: TGTGCCAGCAGCTTAGGGGTGGGGGCAGATGAAAAACTGTTTTTT

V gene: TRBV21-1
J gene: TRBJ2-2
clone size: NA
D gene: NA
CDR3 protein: CASSTSGVGYTGELFF
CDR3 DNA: TGTGCCAGCAGCACGTCCGGGGTGGGGTACACCGGGGAGCTGTTTTTT

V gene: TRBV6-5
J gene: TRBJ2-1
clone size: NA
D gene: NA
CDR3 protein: CASAPSGGLNNEQFF
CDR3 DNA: TGTGCCAGCGCCCCATCCGGGGGGCTCAACAATGAGCAGTTCTTC

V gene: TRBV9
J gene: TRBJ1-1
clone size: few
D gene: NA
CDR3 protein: CASSAGWGVNTEAFF
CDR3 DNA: TGTGCCAGCAGCGCCGGATGGGGAGTGAACACTGAAGCTTTCTTT

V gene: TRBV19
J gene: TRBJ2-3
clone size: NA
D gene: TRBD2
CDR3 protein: CASSTSGGSTDTQYF
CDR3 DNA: TGTGCCAGTAGTACTAGCGGGGGGAGCACAGATACGCAGTATTTT

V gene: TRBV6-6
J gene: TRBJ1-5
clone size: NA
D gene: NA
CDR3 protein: CASSYEGNQPQHF
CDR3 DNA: TGTGCCAGCAGTTACGAGGGCAATCAGCCCCAGCATTTT

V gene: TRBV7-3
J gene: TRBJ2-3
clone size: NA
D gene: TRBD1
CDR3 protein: CASRKTGGFGTDTQYF
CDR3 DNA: TGTGCCAGCAGGAAAACAGGGGGCTTTGGCACAGATACGCAGTATTTT

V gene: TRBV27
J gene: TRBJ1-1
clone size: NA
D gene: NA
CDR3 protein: CASSLSRGIYTEAFF
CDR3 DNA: TGTGCCAGCAGTTTATCCCGAGGTATTTACACTGAAGCTTTCTTT

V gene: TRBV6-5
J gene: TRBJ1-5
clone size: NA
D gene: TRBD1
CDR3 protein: CASASTGVQPQHF
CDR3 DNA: TGTGCCAGCGCCTCAACAGGGGTACAGCCCCAGCATTTT

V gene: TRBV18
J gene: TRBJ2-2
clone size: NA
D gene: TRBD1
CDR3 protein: CASSPWRTGGSTGELFF
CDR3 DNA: TGTGCCAGCTCACCTTGGCGAACAGGGGGGTCCACCGGGGAGCTGTTTTTT

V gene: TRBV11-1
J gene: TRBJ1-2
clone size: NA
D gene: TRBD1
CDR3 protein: CASSLDRGCLGGYTF
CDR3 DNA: TGTGCCAGCAGCTTAGACAGGGGGTGTTTAGGGGGCTACACCTTC

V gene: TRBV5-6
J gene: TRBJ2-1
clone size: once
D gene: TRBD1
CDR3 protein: CASSRDRTNEQFF
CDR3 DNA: TGTGCCAGCAGCCGGGACAGGACCAATGAGCAGTTCTTC

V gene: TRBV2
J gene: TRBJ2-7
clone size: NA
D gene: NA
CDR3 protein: CASRVEAPTYEQYF
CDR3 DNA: TGTGCCAGCAGGGTGGAGGCCCCGACCTACGAGCAGTACTTC

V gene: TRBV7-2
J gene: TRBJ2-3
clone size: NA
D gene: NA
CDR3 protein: CASSLGVGSGLTDTQYF
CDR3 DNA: TGTGCCAGCAGCTTAGGAGTAGGGAGTGGCCTCACAGATACGCAGTATTTT

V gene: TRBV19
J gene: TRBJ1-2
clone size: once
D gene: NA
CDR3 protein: CASSILDSFNYGYTF
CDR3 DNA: TGTGCCAGTAGTATTTTGGACAGCTTCAACTATGGCTACACCTTC

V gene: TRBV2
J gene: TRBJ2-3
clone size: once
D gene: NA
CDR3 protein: CASILREVADTQYF
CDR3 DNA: TGTGCCAGCATCTTGAGGGAGGTTGCGGATACGCAGTATTTT

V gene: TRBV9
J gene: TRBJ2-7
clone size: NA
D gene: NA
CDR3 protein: CASSVGQVSYEQYF
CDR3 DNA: TGTGCCAGCAGCGTAGGTCAGGTATCCTACGAGCAGTACTTC

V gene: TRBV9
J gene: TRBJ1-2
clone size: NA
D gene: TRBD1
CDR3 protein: CASSDYGTANYGYTF
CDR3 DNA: TGTGCCAGCAGCGACTATGGGACAGCTAACTATGGCTACACCTTC

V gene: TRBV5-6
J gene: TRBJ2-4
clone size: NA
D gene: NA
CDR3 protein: CASSLEAAASAAAKNIQYF
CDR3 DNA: TGTGCCAGCAGCTTGGAGGCGGCGGCCTCCGCGGCGGCCAAAAACATTCAGTACTTC

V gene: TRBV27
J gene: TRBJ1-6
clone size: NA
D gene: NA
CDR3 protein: CASSVQGRVSSYNSPLHF
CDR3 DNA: TGTGCCAGCAGTGTCCAGGGGAGGGTTAGCTCCTATAATTCACCCCTCCACTTT